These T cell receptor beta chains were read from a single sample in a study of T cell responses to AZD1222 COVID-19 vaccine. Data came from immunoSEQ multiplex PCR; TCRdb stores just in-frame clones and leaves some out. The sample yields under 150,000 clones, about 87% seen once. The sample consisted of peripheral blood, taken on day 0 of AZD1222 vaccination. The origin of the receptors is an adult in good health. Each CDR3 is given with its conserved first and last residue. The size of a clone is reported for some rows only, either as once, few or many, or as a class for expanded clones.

CSAVASRIQYF,once,TRBJ2-4,TRBV29-1
CASSSGTGRQNIQYF,-,TRBJ2-4,TRBV5-1
CSVEGYTF,-,TRBJ1-2,TRBV29-1
CASSRGTGVNEQYF,-,TRBJ2-7,TRBV18
CASSLIPRGHTEAFF,few,TRBJ1-1,TRBV5-1
CASIWTGEMNTEAFF,-,TRBJ1-1,TRBV2
CASSGGTGQGAINYGYTF,-,TRBJ1-2,TRBV9
CATTLGDPQWPQHF,-,TRBJ1-5,TRBV15
CASSTNQATTYGYTF,-,TRBJ1-2,TRBV19
CASSRESSYEQYF,-,TRBJ2-7,TRBV5-1
CASSPPTQGNTIYF,-,TRBJ1-3,TRBV18
CASSHDLAGEQYEQYF,-,TRBJ2-7,TRBV5-6
CASSQDPLDSYGYTF,-,TRBJ1-2,TRBV4-2
CASSRQGNTEAFF,-,TRBJ1-1,TRBV6-6
CASNPASSSYEQYF,-,TRBJ2-7,TRBV28
CASSARTSGNTIYF,-,TRBJ1-3,TRBV6-5
CATSDPGTGLNQPQHF,-,TRBJ1-5,TRBV24-1
CASSSGLAGVYETQYF,-,TRBJ2-5,TRBV5-1
CASSSLAGGPTDTQYF,-,TRBJ2-3,TRBV11-1